The 7 T cell receptor beta chains below were found in one sample sequenced in a study of blood T cell repertoires in COVID-19. Assay used: immunoSEQ multiplex PCR; TCRdb lists only in-frame clones, some missing. The data contain 55,000 to 75,000 clones, around 84% of them seen just once; the ten biggest clones take up approximately 4.1%. What was sequenced was peripheral blood. All receptors come from a man between 50 and 59 years old with acute or convalescent COVID-19.

The V gene is TRBV11-3, the J gene TRBJ2-3; D is uncertain. Trimming took 3 bases from V and 2 from J, leaving 12 bases between them. The CDR3 has 15 amino acids. Germline CDR1 and CDR2: SGHNT and YENEEA. The CDR3 here is CASSLMGYDTDTQYF. As DNA, the CDR3 is TGTGCCAGCAGCTTGATGGGCTACGACACAGATACGCAGTATTTT.

The rearrangement uses TRBV5-4 and TRBJ1-2, with D tentatively TRBD1 (6 bases). Trimming took 5 bases from V and 4 from J, leaving 12 bases between them. Germline V gene data show CDR1 as SGHNT and CDR2 as YYREEE (reference sequence). The length of the CDR3 is 13 residues. The DNA of the CDR3 is TGTGCCAGCAGACCCGCCAGGGGCTATGGCTACACCTTC. It is translated as CASRPARGYGYTF.

The chain combines TRBV3-1 (or the pseudogene TRBV3-2) with TRBJ2-5; 14 bases are a match to TRBD2. Germline CDR1 reads LGHDT; CDR2 reads YNNKEL (reference sequence). The CDR3 has 17 amino acids. The J segment lost 2 bases and the V segment lost 3 bases, leaving 5 bases of the junction unmatched. In DNA form, the CDR3 reads TGTGCCAGCAGCCATTGGACTAGCGGGGGGATACAAGAGACCCAGTACTTC. This translates into CASSHWTSGGIQETQYF.

V is TRBV11-3 and J is TRBJ2-7; 10 positions agree with TRBD2. The V gene end was trimmed by 5 bases and the J gene end by 1 base; junction bases not matched to a gene: 14. The germline CDR1 and CDR2 sequences are SGHNT and YENEEA. This CDR3 contains 18 residues. The CDR3, as DNA: TGTGCCAGCAGCCCACTCGCTAGCGGGAGCGGTGTATCCTACGAGCAGTACTTC. It yields the protein CASSPLASGSGVSYEQYF. Full variable domain (remainder filled in from reference TRBV11-3 and TRBJ2-7): EAGVVQSPRYKIIEKKQPVAFWCNPISGHNTLYWYLQNLGQGPELLIRYENEEAVDDSQLPKDRFSAERLKGVDSTLKIQPAELGDSAVYLCASSPLASGSGVSYEQYFGPGTRLTVT.

The chain couples TRBV14 to TRBJ2-1, with D unresolved. Germline CDR1 and CDR2: SGHDN and FVKESK. The CDR3 contains 12 residues. The V end lost 2 bases, the J end lost 8 bases, and 7 bases lay between the germline ends. CDR3 bases: TGTGCCAGCAGCCAATCGAGATATGAGCAGTTCTTC. This encodes CASSQSRYEQFF.

The rearrangement joins TRBV6-5 to TRBJ1-6, with D maybe TRBD1 (6 bases). V was clipped by 4 bases and J by 6 bases, with 10 bases between them. The length of the CDR3 is 14 residues. Germline loops: CDR1 MNHEY, CDR2 SVGAGI. In nucleotides, the CDR3 is TGTGCCAGCAGTTCTACAGGGTTTAATTCACCCCTCCACTTT. Translated: CASSSTGFNSPLHF.

A few counts support this clone. This sequence joins TRBV7-2 and TRBJ2-1; tentatively, D is TRBD2 (5 bases). The CDR3 is 12 amino acids. The germline V gene encodes CDR1 SGHTA and CDR2 FQGNSA. Trimming took off 5 bases at V and 10 bases at J, with 12 bases between the two ends. The CDR3 here is CASSPMRVEQFF. The DNA of the CDR3 is TGTGCCAGCAGCCCCATGAGGGTGGAGCAGTTCTTC.